Following are 25 T cell receptor beta chains from one sample sequenced in a study of cytomegalovirus exposure and HLA in healthy donors. The PCR had 60 Vbeta and 13 Jbeta primers. Here immunoSEQ multiplex PCR was the method, and the copy in TCRdb shows in-frame clones only, minus some. The data hold roughly 200,000 clones, with around four fifths observed a single time. The sequenced sample was PBMCs. The receptors originated from a man aged 35 to 55 in good health and CMV-seropositive.

V and J are TRBV10-2 and TRBJ1-5; TRBD1 might be the D (5 bases). V was pared by 3 bases and J by 7 bases, with 13 bases between. Germline CDR1 WSHSY, CDR2 SAAADI. The CDR3 runs 14 residues. The chain's CDR3 is CASSDDSSRQPQHF. CDR3 coding DNA: TGCGCCAGCAGTGACGACAGTTCACGGCAGCCCCAGCATTTT.

This chain joins TRBV29-1 and TRBJ1-1; a possible D gene is TRBD1 (6 bases). The CDR3 extends over 10 amino acids. Trimming took off 4 bases at V and 7 bases at J, with 7 bases between the two ends. CDR1 and CDR2 (germline): SQVTM, ANQGSEA. The CDR3, as DNA: TGCAGCGTTGGGGACATTGAAGCTTTCTTT. Protein sequence: CSVGDIEAFF.

This chain connects TRBV5-6 to TRBJ1-2, with D perhaps TRBD1 (5 bases). CDR1 is SGHDT, CDR2 YYEEEE, per germline. V was pared by 2 bases and J by 4 bases, with 9 bases between. The CDR3 is made up of 13 amino acids. CDR3: CASSFQRGYGYTF. As DNA, the CDR3 is TGTGCCAGCAGCTTCCAAAGGGGCTATGGCTACACCTTC. The complete variable domain, with remaining parts taken from reference TRBV5-6 and TRBJ1-2, reads DAGVTQSPTHLIKTRGQQVTLRCSPKSGHDTVSWYQQALGQGPQFIFQYYEEEERQRGNFPDRFSGHQFPNYSSELNVNALLLGDSALYLCASSFQRGYGYTFGSGTRLTVV.

The chain recombines TRBV18 with TRBJ2-3; perhaps TRBD2 as D (6 bases). V lost 3 bases to trimming and J lost 2 bases, with 12 bases between them. CDR3 length equals 15 residues. CDR1 is KGHSH and CDR2 is LQKENI in the germline V gene. The DNA for the CDR3 is TGTGCCAGCTCACCTAGCGGAATACCCACAGATACGCAGTATTTT. This sequence encodes CASSPSGIPTDTQYF.

In DNA form, the CDR3 reads TGTGCCAGCAGTGAAGGTACGCAGGGGTACACTGAAGCTTTCTTT. The encoded protein is CASSEGTQGYTEAFF. V is TRBV6-1 and J is TRBJ1-1; tentative D call: TRBD1 (6 bases). CDR1 and CDR2 from the germline V gene are MNHNS and SASEGT. This CDR3 contains 15 residues. The V end lost 1 base, the J end lost 3 bases, and 12 bases lay between the germline ends.

V gene TRBV9 combines with J gene TRBJ2-7; the match to TRBD1 covers 11 bases. J lost 6 bases, V lost 0 bases, and 2 bases had no gene match. The CDR3 has 14 amino acids. The germline gives CDR1 SGDLS, CDR2 YYNGEE. The CDR3 coding sequence is TGTGCCAGCAGCGTAGATGGGACAGGGGGCGAGCAGTACTTC. It codes for CASSVDGTGGEQYF.

The gene calls are TRBV6-5 and TRBJ2-1; 14 bases agree with TRBD2. The CDR3 has 15 amino acids. Germline V gene lookup returns CDR1 MNHEY and CDR2 SVGAGI. Unmatched junction bases numbered 4, after V lost 5 bases and J lost 7 bases. The CDR3 here is CASSAGTSGRNEQFF. In nucleotides, the CDR3 is TGTGCCAGCAGTGCCGGGACTAGCGGGAGAAATGAGCAGTTCTTC.

The genes are TRBV5-1 and TRBJ2-1; 10 nucleotides line up with TRBD1. Germline loops: CDR1 SGHRS, CDR2 YFSETQ. J lost 3 bases, V lost 3 bases, and 3 bases had no gene match. This CDR3 is 15 amino acids long. The DNA for the CDR3 is TGCGCCAGCAGCTCGGGGGACAGGGGCTACAATGAGCAGTTCTTC. It codes for CASSSGDRGYNEQFF.

The chain links TRBV5-1 to TRBJ1-2; a possible D gene is TRBD1 (5 bases). CDR3 length equals 12 residues. Germline values: CDR1 SGHRS, CDR2 YFSETQ. Between the trimmed V and J ends, which lost 2 bases and 6 bases, there was a span of 8 bases. The CDR3 loop is CASSFDSDGYTF. The CDR3 DNA sequence: TGCGCCAGCAGCTTTGACAGTGATGGCTACACCTTC.

The chain links TRBV6-1 to TRBJ1-1; TRBD1 matches at 9 bases. Trimming removed 1 base from V and 1 base from J; junction bases left unmatched: 4. This CDR3 is built from 16 residues. Germline CDR1 and CDR2: MNHNS and SASEGT. The CDR3 protein is CASSEVTGGQNTEAFF. The CDR3, as DNA: TGTGCCAGCAGTGAAGTCACAGGGGGCCAGAACACTGAAGCTTTCTTT.

The chain carries TRBV4-3 and TRBJ1-1; D is uncertain. CDR1 LGHNA and CDR2 YSLEER come from the germline V gene. V lost 1 base and J lost 2, with 8 bases in between. The CDR3 consists of 14 residues. The CDR3 coding sequence is TGCGCCAGCAGCCAAGTCGAGTCTAACACTGAAGCTTTCTTT. This gives the protein CASSQVESNTEAFF.

In the case of this clone: One junction end does not reproduce the germline sequence, and a read error may be involved. V usage is TRBV7-9 and J usage is TRBJ2-7; 7 bases agree with TRBD2. CDR1 and CDR2 from the germline V gene are SEHNR and FQNEAQ (reference sequence). This CDR3 spans 12 amino acids. CDR3 bases: TGTTCCAGCAGCTTAGCGGGCGGGGAGCAGTACTTC. This sequence encodes CSSSLAGGEQYF.

The chain employs TRBV7-8 and TRBJ2-5, with 11 bases lining up with TRBD1. CDR3 length equals 16 residues. Germline CDR1 reads SGHVS; CDR2 reads FQNEAQ. The trim removed 5 bases at V and 3 bases at J, leaving 8 bases unmatched. The CDR3 region is CASSPRGTGGEETQYF. The CDR3 bases are TGTGCCAGCAGCCCGCGGGGGACAGGGGGGGAAGAGACCCAGTACTTC.

The chain combines TRBV9 with TRBJ2-5; D is unclear. Germline V lookup: CDR1 SGDLS, CDR2 YYNGEE. Trimming cost V 3 bases and J 0 bases, with 3 bases left between them. CDR3 length equals 12 residues. Here the CDR3 DNA reads TGTGCCAGCAGCGCGGACCAAGAGACCCAGTACTTC. Amino acids: CASSADQETQYF.

Written as DNA, the CDR3 is TGCGCCAGCAGCTCCCTAGGGGGTAATGCTGAAGCTTTCTTT. This encodes CASSSLGGNAEAFF. The genes are TRBV5-1 and TRBJ1-1, with D possibly matching TRBD1 (6 bases). The V and J ends lost 3 bases and 6 bases respectively, with 15 bases between them. The CDR3 runs to 14 residues. CDR1 and CDR2 from the germline V gene are SGHRS and YFSETQ. Together with reference TRBV5-1 and TRBJ1-1, the CDR3 gives the full variable domain: KAGVTQTPRYLIKTRGQQVTLSCSPISGHRSVSWYQQTPGQGLQFLFEYFSETQRNKGNFPGRFSGRQFSNSRSEMNVSTLELGDSALYLCASSSLGGNAEAFFGQGTRLTVV.

V is TRBV9 and J is TRBJ2-1; TRBD2 is a possible D gene (5 bases). CDR1 is SGDLS, CDR2 YYNGEE, per germline. The CDR3 length is 14 residues. V lost 3 bases and J lost 5, with 12 bases in between. This CDR3 is CASSAGLKNNEQFF. For the CDR3, the DNA is TGTGCCAGCAGCGCAGGACTGAAGAACAATGAGCAGTTCTTC.

This clone was counted a single time. The CDR3 DNA follows: TGCAGCGTTCATACGGGAGGCTACACCTTC. Its protein product is CSVHTGGYTF. The V gene is TRBV29-1, the J gene TRBJ1-2, with unresolved D. Trimming stripped 5 bases from V and 8 bases from J, with 9 bases between. This CDR3 has 10 residues. CDR1 is SQVTM and CDR2 is ANQGSEA in the germline V gene.

V and J are TRBV5-1 and TRBJ2-7; 10 nucleotides align to TRBD2. CDR3 length: 14 amino acids. CDR1 is SGHRS, CDR2 YFSETQ, per germline. Germline trimming cut 4 bases from V and 3 bases from J; bases unmatched to any gene: 4. The CDR3 sequence is CASSEPSGSYEQYF. The CDR3 DNA sequence: TGCGCCAGCAGCGAACCTAGCGGGAGCTACGAGCAGTACTTC. The complete variable domain, with remaining parts taken from reference TRBV5-1 and TRBJ2-7, reads KAGVTQTPRYLIKTRGQQVTLSCSPISGHRSVSWYQQTPGQGLQFLFEYFSETQRNKGNFPGRFSGRQFSNSRSEMNVSTLELGDSALYLCASSEPSGSYEQYFGPGTRLTVT.

The chain links TRBV11-2 to TRBJ2-1; 7 bases line up with TRBD2. The V segment lost 0 bases and the J segment 2 bases; nucleotides outside the gene matches: 7. The CDR3 loop spans 17 amino acids. Germline V CDR1 and CDR2: SGHAT, FQNNGV. CDR3 in amino acids: CASSLEGRGRAYNEQFF. The CDR3 coding sequence is TGTGCCAGCAGCTTAGAGGGCCGGGGGAGGGCCTACAATGAGCAGTTCTTC.

The V call is TRBV7-9, the J call TRBJ2-6, with D unresolved. Germline CDR1 reads SEHNR; CDR2 reads FQNEAQ (reference sequence). V was trimmed by 5 bases and J by 0 bases, leaving 5 bases between them. The length of the CDR3 is 14 residues. This CDR3 is CASSVNSGANVLTF. The CDR3 DNA follows: TGTGCCAGCAGCGTCAACTCTGGGGCCAACGTCCTGACTTTC.

Comment on this clone: The same CDR3 can be traced to other DNA sequences in this sample. This sequence joins TRBV7-2 and TRBJ1-2; D call uncertain. V was pared by 5 bases and J by 5 bases, with 15 bases between. The germline gives CDR1 SGHTA, CDR2 FQGNSA. The CDR3 sequence is 14 residues long. DNA of the CDR3: TGTGCCAGCAGCGTGGAGGTCAGGCGATATGGCTACACCTTC. Translating gives CASSVEVRRYGYTF.

A single count supports this clone. The rearrangement links TRBV11-2 to TRBJ2-7; D might be TRBD2 (6 bases). The CDR3 totals 14 residues. V lost 5 bases and J 3 bases, leaving 14 bases between the germline ends. Germline V CDR1 and CDR2: SGHAT, FQNNGV. The CDR3 coding sequence is TGTGCCAGCAGCACTGGGGGTAGCGGCTACGAGCAGTACTTC. It specifies CASSTGGSGYEQYF. Based on the CDR3 plus reference TRBV11-2 and TRBJ2-7, the full variable domain is EAGVAQSPRYKIIEKRQSVAFWCNPISGHATLYWYQQILGQGPKLLIQFQNNGVVDDSQLPKDRFSAERLKGVDSTLKIQPAKLEDSAVYLCASSTGGSGYEQYFGPGTRLTVT.

This clone came up once. The chain combines TRBV6-6 with TRBJ2-3, with 8 bases identical to TRBD2. This CDR3 is built from 15 residues. Germline V gene data show CDR1 as MNHNY and CDR2 as SVGAGI (reference sequence). V was pared by 2 bases and J by 1 base, with 2 bases of the junction left unmatched. CDR3 sequence (DNA): TGTGCCAGCAGTTACGGGACTAGTGGCACAGATACGCAGTATTTT. Residues: CASSYGTSGTDTQYF.

The rearrangement joins TRBV19 to TRBJ1-2, with 8 bases aligning to TRBD1. In germline, CDR1 is LNHDA, CDR2 SQIVND (reference sequence). The CDR3 covers 15 residues. J lost 4 bases, V lost 5 bases, and 9 bases had no gene match. The CDR3 sequence is CASSFRGHSGYGYTF. The CDR3 DNA reads TGTGCCAGTAGTTTCAGGGGGCATAGTGGCTATGGCTACACCTTC.

The rearrangement uses TRBV7-9 and TRBJ2-2; TRBD1 might be the D (5 bases). Per germline, CDR1 SEHNR and CDR2 FQNEAQ (reference sequence). The CDR3 runs to 13 residues. V lost 3 bases, J lost 7 bases, and 9 bases lay in between. CDR3 bases: TGTGCCAGCAGCTTCCAGGGAAACGGGGAGCTGTTTTTT. Translation gives CASSFQGNGELFF.